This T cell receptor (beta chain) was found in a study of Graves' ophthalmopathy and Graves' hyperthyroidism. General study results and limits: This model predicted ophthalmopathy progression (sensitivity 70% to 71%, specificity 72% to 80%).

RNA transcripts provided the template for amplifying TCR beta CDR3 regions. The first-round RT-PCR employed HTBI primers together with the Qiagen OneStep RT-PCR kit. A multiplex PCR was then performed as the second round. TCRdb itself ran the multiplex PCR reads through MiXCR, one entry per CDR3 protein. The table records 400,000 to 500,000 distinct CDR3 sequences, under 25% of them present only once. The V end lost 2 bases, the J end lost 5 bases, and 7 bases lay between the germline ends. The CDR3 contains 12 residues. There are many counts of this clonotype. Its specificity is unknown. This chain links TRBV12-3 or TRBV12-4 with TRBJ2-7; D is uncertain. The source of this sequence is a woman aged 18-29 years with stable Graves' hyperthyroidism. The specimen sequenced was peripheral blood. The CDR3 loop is CASSLTWDEQYF. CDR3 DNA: TGTGCCAGCAGTTTAACCTGGGACGAGCAGTACTTC.